This T cell receptor beta chain emerged from a study of cytomegalovirus exposure and HLA in healthy donors. Study-wide findings and caveats: CMV serostatus was the only recorded immune exposure for donors. For presence/absence analyses, sequencing depth was assumed to be roughly uniform across donors. A later analysis linked a missense variant in DCLRE1C to the trimming of TCR beta V and J genes.

Researchers ran the PCR with 60 Vbeta and 13 Jbeta primers. The protocol was immunoSEQ multiplex PCR, while the TCRdb copy is restricted to in-frame clones and leaves out a portion. The sample contains about 86,000 clones, about 75% of which appear only once. This clone has only one observation. Its matching antigen is unknown. Material: PBMCs. The receptor was isolated from a female donor in good health and CMV-seronegative.

CDR3 sequence: CSVDQGTNTEAFF. CDR3 in DNA: TGCAGCGTTGATCAGGGCACGAACACTGAAGCTTTCTTT. The rearrangement uses TRBV29-1 and TRBJ1-1; maybe TRBD1 (5 bases). Trimming shortened V by 3 bases and J by 1 base, and 9 bases separated the two germline ends. The V gene's germline CDR1 is SQVTM and CDR2 ANQGSEA. This CDR3 is 13 amino acids long.